Listed here are 9 T cell receptor beta chains from one sample, sequenced in a study of control samples from healthy donors and cancer patients (dated by TCRdb to the early 2020s). The library was built by means of the immunoSEQ multiplex PCR assay. The table was pulled from immuneACCESS by TCRdb, which kept in-frame rearrangements only. Such tables lose some clones; where checked, under half of the loss comes from unresolved V genes, and the rest has no known cause. The sample yields 70,000 to 85,000 clones; roughly nine tenths were counted once. About 16% of the sample rests with the top ten. Sequenced input: blood. Receptor source: a man aged 45 to 65 in good health.

The CDR3 is CASSMTSGTYTGELFF. CDR3 in DNA: TGTGCCAGTAGTATGACTAGCGGGACATATACCGGGGAGCTGTTTTTT. This sequence joins TRBV19 and TRBJ2-2, with TRBD2 identical over 11 bases. The CDR3 length is 16 residues. Germline CDR1 LNHDA, CDR2 SQIVND (reference sequence). J lost 5 bases, V lost 3 bases, and 5 bases had no gene match.

The J gene is TRBJ1-4, the V gene TRBV7-8; D is unclear. The CDR3 has 14 amino acids. V dropped 3 bases and J dropped 7 bases, with 12 bases sitting between them. The germline CDR1 and CDR2 sequences are SGHVS and FQNEAQ. In DNA form, the CDR3 reads TGTGCCAGCAGCTTTGTAGGACTTCCTGAAAAACTGTTTTTT. This codes for CASSFVGLPEKLFF. Variable domain in full (rest from reference TRBV7-8 and TRBJ1-4): GAGVSQSPRYKVAKRGQDVALRCDPISGHVSLFWYQQALGQGPEFLTYFQNEAQLDKSGLPSDRFFAERPEGSVSTLKIQRTQQEDSAVYLCASSFVGLPEKLFFGSGTQLSVL.

The genes are TRBV4-2 and TRBJ2-3; 8 bases are shared with TRBD2. Unmatched junction bases numbered 4, after V lost 0 bases and J lost 5 bases. This CDR3 is 15 amino acids long. CDR1 and CDR2 from the germline V gene are LGHNA and YNFKEQ. CDR3 DNA: TGTGCCAGCAGCCAAGAGGTTAGCGGGGAAGATACGCAGTATTTT. Residues: CASSQEVSGEDTQYF.

The rearrangement links TRBV7-2 to TRBJ2-6, with unresolved D. V dropped 4 bases and J dropped 2 bases, with 9 bases sitting between them. The germline V gene encodes CDR1 SGHTA and CDR2 FQGNSA. The CDR3 length is 15 residues. CDR3 coding DNA: TGTGCCAGCAGCTCCCGGACCGCTGGGGCCAACGTCCTGACTTTC. Its translation is CASSSRTAGANVLTF. Drawing the rest from reference TRBV7-2 and TRBJ2-6, the complete variable domain is GAGVSQSPSNKVTEKGKDVELRCDPISGHTALYWYRQSLGQGLEFLIYFQGNSAPDKSGLPSDRFSAERTGGSVSTLTIQRTQQEDSAVYLCASSSRTAGANVLTFGAGSRLTVL.

The chain uses TRBV13 and TRBJ2-3; D call uncertain. Germline lookup yields CDR1 PRHDT and CDR2 FYEKMQ (reference sequence). The CDR3 covers 12 residues. Trimming cost V 4 bases and J 8 bases, with 10 bases left between them. The CDR3 coding sequence is TGTGCCAGCAGCTCTGGACGGACTACGCAGTATTTT. Amino acids: CASSSGRTTQYF.

J is TRBJ2-3 and V is TRBV6-5; tentatively, D is TRBD1 or TRBD2 (5 bases each). Germline CDR1 reads MNHEY; CDR2 reads SVGAGI. V was cut by 4 bases and J by 3 bases, with 14 bases left in between. The CDR3 is 15 residues long. This chain's CDR3 is CASSSSGAATDTQYF. The CDR3 DNA reads as TGTGCCAGCAGTTCGTCCGGGGCAGCTACAGATACGCAGTATTTT.

V gene TRBV3-1 (or the pseudogene TRBV3-2) combines with J gene TRBJ1-1; maybe TRBD1 (6 bases). Germline V lookup: CDR1 LGHDT, CDR2 YNNKEL (reference sequence). V shed 1 base and J shed 5 bases, with 14 bases lying between them. The CDR3 sequence is 15 residues long. In nucleotides, the CDR3 is TGTGCCAGCAGCCAAGCCGGGGGAAGGGGGACTGAAGCTTTCTTT. This gives the protein CASSQAGGRGTEAFF.

The rearrangement links TRBV5-1 to TRBJ1-2, with D possibly being TRBD1 (5 bases). Trimming took 3 bases from V and 6 from J, leaving 18 bases between them. CDR3 length: 15 amino acids. Germline V gene lookup returns CDR1 SGHRS and CDR2 YFSETQ. The DNA for the CDR3 is TGCGCCAGCAGCTACCAGAGGGGCGCGAGGGATGGCTACACCTTC. It encodes CASSYQRGARDGYTF.

The chain combines TRBV5-6 with TRBJ2-7; perhaps TRBD1 as D (6 bases). The length of the CDR3 is 15 residues. CDR1 is SGHDT and CDR2 is YYEEEE in the germline V gene. Trimming removed 2 bases at V and 7 bases at J, with 19 bases between. The CDR3 reads CASSFARGMMREQYF. In nucleotides, the CDR3 is TGTGCCAGCAGCTTCGCCAGGGGAATGATGCGGGAGCAGTACTTC.